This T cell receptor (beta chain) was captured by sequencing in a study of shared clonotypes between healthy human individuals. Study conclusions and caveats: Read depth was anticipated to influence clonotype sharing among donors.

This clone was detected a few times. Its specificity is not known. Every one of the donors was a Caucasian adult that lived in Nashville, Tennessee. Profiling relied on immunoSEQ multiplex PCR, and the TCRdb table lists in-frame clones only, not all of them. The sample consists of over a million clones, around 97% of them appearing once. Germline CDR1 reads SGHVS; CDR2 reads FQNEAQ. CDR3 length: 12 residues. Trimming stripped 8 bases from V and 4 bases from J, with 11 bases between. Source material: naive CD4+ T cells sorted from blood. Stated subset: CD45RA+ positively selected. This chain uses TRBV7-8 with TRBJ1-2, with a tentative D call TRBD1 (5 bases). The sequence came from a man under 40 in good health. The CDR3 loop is CASFTGLYGYTF. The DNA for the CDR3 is TGTGCCAGCTTTACGGGGCTCTATGGCTACACCTTC.